The clone carrying this T cell receptor beta chain was detected a few times. Antigen unknown. In the same sample, other DNA sequences code for this CDR3. This record belongs to a study of shared clonotypes between healthy human individuals. Broader study findings: Genetic and exposure-history diversity was limited by the small donor number. Estimated clonotype richness was generally higher in naive than memory subsets.

The naive CD8 subset, CD45RO-negative cells positively selected for CCR7, excluded terminally differentiated effector memory CD45RA+ cells. Only in-frame clones appear in the TCRdb table, and some are missing; sequencing was by immunoSEQ multiplex PCR. Seen here are millions of clones, approximately 95% observed once, and the top ten hold roughly 1%. Trimming cost V 6 bases and J 4 bases; bases outside gene matches: 7. This CDR3 contains 13 residues. Germline loops: CDR1 SQVTM, CDR2 ANQGSEA. The TCR comes from a man younger than 35 in good health. The J gene is TRBJ2-5, the V gene TRBV29-1, with 8 nucleotides matching TRBD2. The specimen was naive CD8+ T cells sorted from blood. The CDR3: CSVGGLAGETQYF. In DNA, the CDR3 is TGCAGCGTAGGAGGACTAGCAGGAGAGACCCAGTACTTC.